The text below deals with one TCR beta chain. Its specificity is not known. The sample is drawn from a study of CD8+ T cells in alopecia areata. Overall study context: Percent affected scalp area, the SALT score, rated treated patients' severity. Study results and limitations: The presence of one nonresponder keeps the tie between baseline CD8+ expansion and response uncertain. Lesional scalp, especially alopecia totalis/universalis, showed higher clonality than normal scalp.

Reverse transcribed after extraction, RNA yielded cDNA as the sequencing template. Assay: immunoSEQ multiplex PCR; the TCRdb copy retains only in-frame clones and omits some. Of 170,000 or so clones in the sample, 53% were seen once. Regarding treatment: oral pan-JAK inhibitor, 5-10 mg twice daily. The clonotype was recovered from a human donor with alopecia areata. The specimen comprised CD8+ T cells sorted from blood, sampled at week 24, from a patient treated with tofacitinib.

CDR3 sequence (DNA): TGTGCCAGCAGCGGGACAGGCTCCTACGAGCAGTACTTC. Protein: CASSGTGSYEQYF. This chain joins TRBV2 and TRBJ2-7; 8 bases fit TRBD1. After removal of 6 bases from V and 0 bases from J, the junction contained 1 base not matched to a gene. CDR3 length equals 13 residues. Germline V gene sequence: CDR1 SNHLY, CDR2 FYNNEI.